The 12 T cell receptor beta chains below come from one sample, sequenced in a study of molecular identifiers for immune sequencing clone quantification. TCRdb re-called the PCR reads with MiXCR, one entry per CDR3 protein. The repertoire includes roughly 320,000 distinct CDR3 sequences, 20% to 25% of them detected once, and roughly 0.8% sits in the top ten. Sequences were obtained from naive CD8+ T cells from blood, with Jurkat cell RNA spiked in. Specified subset: FACS-sorted CD8+CD4-CCR7+CD45RA+ naive T cells. Source of these receptors: a human donor in good health. Some libraries in this study had Jurkat cell RNA spiked in.

Worth noting for this clonotype: A much larger clone differs by one base, so this may be a read error. The chain uses TRBV7-6 and TRBJ2-3; D unclear. From germline, CDR1 is SGHVS and CDR2 FNYEAQ. The CDR3 has 18 amino acids. CDR3 residues: CASGLEVSVGGFTDTQYF. CDR3 bases: TGTGCCAGCGGCTTAGAAGTCAGTGTTGGTGGTTTCACAGATACGCAGTATTTT. Full variable domain (rest looked up from reference TRBV7-6 and TRBJ2-3): GAGVSQSPRYKVTKRGQDVALRCDPISGHVSLYWYRQALGQGPEFLTYFNYEAQQDKSGLPNDRFSAERPEGSISTLTIQRTEQRDSAMYRCASGLEVSVGGFTDTQYFGPGTRLTVL.

This clonotype was detected only a few times. The CDR3 DNA follows: TGTGCCTGGAGTGTCCGGACAGGTGTCCACGAGCAGTACTTC. It encodes CAWSVRTGVHEQYF. The chain is built from TRBV30 and TRBJ2-7, with 7 bases matching TRBD1. From germline, CDR1 is GTSNPN and CDR2 SVGIG (reference sequence). The CDR3 is made up of 14 amino acids. V was pared by 0 bases and J by 5 bases, with 7 bases of the junction left unmatched.

This clonotype has at least ten counts. This chain links TRBV12-3 or TRBV12-4 with TRBJ2-3; TRBD1 matches at 9 bases. The CDR3 length is 17 residues. The junction had 13 bases not matched to a gene; V was cut back by 6 bases and J by 3 bases. This CDR3 is CASSLTGTGISTDTQYF. DNA for the CDR3: TGTGCCAGCAGCCTAACGGGGACAGGGATTAGTACAGATACGCAGTATTTT.

This clonotype was observed at least ten times. The V gene is TRBV13, the J gene TRBJ2-7; 10 nucleotides align to TRBD2. Germline CDR1 PRHDT, CDR2 FYEKMQ (reference sequence). The V and J ends lost 4 bases and 4 bases, in that order; junction bases with no gene match: 10. The CDR3 covers 16 residues. The CDR3 sequence: CASSSGLALRPYEQYF. The DNA of the CDR3 is TGTGCCAGCAGCTCGGGACTAGCGCTACGCCCATACGAGCAGTACTTC. The full variable domain, its missing parts supplied by reference TRBV13 and TRBJ2-7, is AAGVIQSPRHLIKEKRETATLKCYPIPRHDTVYWYQQGPGQDPQFLISFYEKMQSDKGSIPDRFSAQQFSDYHSELNMSSLELGDSALYFCASSSGLALRPYEQYFGPGTRLTVT.

The chain couples TRBV7-8 to TRBJ2-1; D possibly uses TRBD1 or TRBD2 (5 bases each). This CDR3 spans 16 amino acids. The germline CDR1 and CDR2 sequences are SGHVS and FQNEAQ. V lost 0 bases, J lost 0 bases, and 9 bases lay in between. DNA of the CDR3: TGTGCCAGCAGCTTAGCGGGGGTAAGCTCCTACAATGAGCAGTTCTTC. The encoded protein is CASSLAGVSSYNEQFF. Together with reference TRBV7-8 and TRBJ2-1, the CDR3 gives the full variable domain: GAGVSQSPRYKVAKRGQDVALRCDPISGHVSLFWYQQALGQGPEFLTYFQNEAQLDKSGLPSDRFFAERPEGSVSTLKIQRTQQEDSAVYLCASSLAGVSSYNEQFFGPGTRLTVL.

Many counts were recorded for this clonotype. The chain carries TRBV4-3 and TRBJ1-4; D is ambiguous. Deletions cut 0 bases from V and 2 bases from J, with 16 bases between. Germline CDR1 is LGHNA and CDR2 is YSLEER. The CDR3 spans 18 residues. Here the CDR3 DNA reads TGCGCCAGCAGCCAAGATTGGGCCGGGGTTGGGACTAATGAAAAACTGTTTTTT. It is translated as CASSQDWAGVGTNEKLFF.

This clonotype was observed at least ten times. V gene TRBV7-8 combines with J gene TRBJ2-3; 16 bases agree with TRBD2. With 7 bases clipped from V and 2 bases from J, the junction kept 18 bases outside the gene matches. Germline V gives CDR1 SGHVS, CDR2 FQNEAQ. There are 21 residues in the CDR3. CDR3 region: CASIKRTGTSGGARTTDTQYF. CDR3 DNA: TGTGCCAGCATCAAAAGGACCGGGACTAGCGGGGGGGCTAGGACCACAGATACGCAGTATTTT.

In this sample, this clonotype turned up many times. The chain has TRBV29-1 and TRBJ2-5; D is unclear. Germline V gives CDR1 SQVTM, CDR2 ANQGSEA. V was clipped by 8 bases and J by 2 bases, with 15 bases between them. The CDR3 sequence is 13 residues long. The DNA of the CDR3 is TGCAGCCTGGATTTAGGCACACAAGAGACCCAGTACTTC. It yields the protein CSLDLGTQETQYF.

This clonotype was observed at least ten times. The chain carries TRBV12-3 or TRBV12-4 and TRBJ2-2; 12 bases are shared with TRBD2. The V and J ends lost 6 bases and 5 bases, in that order; junction bases with no gene match: 10. This CDR3 region has 17 residues. CDR3 coding DNA: TGTGCCAGCAGATATTCTAGCGGGGGGGCCAGAACCGGGGAGCTGTTTTTT. It encodes CASRYSSGGARTGELFF.

Comments on this clonotype: This may come from a read error, since a much larger clone is one base off. The rearrangement links TRBV2 to TRBJ2-2, with D uncertain. From germline, CDR1 is SNHLY and CDR2 FYNNEI. Trimming shortened V by 4 bases and J by 2 bases, and 8 bases separated the two germline ends. The CDR3 contains 14 residues. The CDR3 loop is CASSGVRNTGELFF. For the CDR3, the DNA is TGTGCCAGCAGTGGAGTCAGAAACACCGGGGAGCTGTTTTTT.

In regard to this clonotype: This sequence may be a read error, since a much larger clone differs from it by one base. The chain uses TRBV14 and TRBJ1-1; D gene ambiguous. The CDR3 sequence is 16 residues long. Germline V gene lookup returns CDR1 SGHDN and CDR2 FVKESK. CDR3 in amino acids: CAGSQGWSPMNTEAFF. The CDR3 DNA reads as TGTGCCGGCAGCCAAGGTTGGTCTCCAATGAACACTGAAGCTTTCTTT.

This clonotype was recorded at least ten times. The chain has TRBV6-2 or TRBV6-3 and TRBJ2-7; D unresolved. Trimming pared 6 bases from V and 5 bases from J, leaving 11 bases between. CDR1 and CDR2 (germline): MNHEY, SVGEGT. This CDR3 region has 12 residues. The CDR3 here is CASSPTVDEQYF. The CDR3 DNA sequence: TGTGCCAGCAGCCCCACGGTCGACGAGCAGTACTTC.